This TCR beta chain derives from a study of blood T cell repertoires in COVID-19. Turning to the study itself: COVID-19 samples, acute and convalescent, were from the United States, Italy and Spain.

This clone was counted a single time. Produced via immunoSEQ multiplex PCR; TCRdb's table is partial and in-frame only. The sample carries 250,000 or so clones, 87% recorded once. The CDR3 has 12 amino acids. The germline V and J ends were trimmed by 9 bases and 3 bases, with 9 bases remaining between them. Germline CDR1 and CDR2: MDHEN and SYDVKM. The sequence was collected from a man aged 30-40 years who had recovered from COVID-19. The sequencing sample was made of PBMCs or T cells enriched from blood (not recorded which). The genes are TRBV28 and TRBJ1-3, with D possibly matching TRBD1 (5 bases). This chain's CDR3 is CASRQNGNTIYF. CDR3 DNA sequence: TGTGCCAGTAGACAGAATGGAAACACCATATATTTT.